Shown below are 21 T cell receptor beta chains from a single sample sequenced in a study of technical replicates of blood from a few donors. The assay was immunoSEQ multiplex PCR, and TCRdb's table has in-frame clones only and misses some. The repertoire holds some 70,000 clones, roughly 92% seen once, with about 0.35% in the top ten. Sequencing was performed on T cells isolated from PBMCs. Receptors were obtained from a human donor in good health.

This chain connects TRBV7-9 to TRBJ1-3; 8 nucleotides line up with TRBD1. Germline CDR1 reads SEHNR; CDR2 reads FQNEAQ (reference sequence). After removal of 5 bases from V and 0 bases from J, the junction contained 6 bases not matched to a gene. The CDR3 loop spans 16 amino acids. In DNA form, the CDR3 reads TGTGCCAGCAGCCCGACAGGGGAAAGCTCTGGAAACACCATATATTTT. Protein: CASSPTGESSGNTIYF.

The chain couples TRBV7-8 to TRBJ1-1; D gene ambiguous. Trimming took off 1 base at V and 3 bases at J, with 15 bases between the two ends. The CDR3 is 16 amino acids. Per germline, CDR1 SGHVS and CDR2 FQNEAQ. CDR3 nucleotide sequence: TGTGCCAGCAGCTTAGTCCAGGATCCGAGGGACACTGAAGCTTTCTTT. This codes for CASSLVQDPRDTEAFF.

The chain recombines TRBV7-3 with TRBJ2-1, with 7 bases aligning to TRBD2. CDR1 SGHTA and CDR2 FQGTGA come from the germline V gene. Trimming took 2 bases from V and 8 from J; bases not matched to a gene: 3. The CDR3 is 13 residues long. DNA of the CDR3: TGTGCCAGCAGCTTAGGACTAGACCATGAGCAGTTCTTC. This translates into CASSLGLDHEQFF. The full variable domain, its missing parts supplied by reference TRBV7-3 and TRBJ2-1, is GAGVSQTPSNKVTEKGKYVELRCDPISGHTALYWYRQSLGQGPEFLIYFQGTGAADDSGLPNDRFFAVRPEGSVSTLKIQRTERGDSAVYLCASSLGLDHEQFFGPGTRLTVL.

The gene calls are TRBV29-1 and TRBJ2-2; the match to TRBD1 covers 8 bases. The V and J ends lost 5 bases and 3 bases, in that order; junction bases with no gene match: 8. Looked up from germline, CDR1 is SQVTM and CDR2 is ANQGSEA. CDR3 size: 15 residues. CDR3: CSVRTGGRYTGELFF. The CDR3 nucleotides read TGCAGCGTTAGAACAGGGGGAAGGTACACCGGGGAGCTGTTTTTT.

The genes are TRBV30 and TRBJ2-7; 8 nucleotides match TRBD2. This CDR3 has 16 amino acids. V lost 0 bases, J lost 2 bases, and 9 bases stayed unmatched. Looked up from germline, CDR1 is GTSNPN and CDR2 is SVGIG (reference sequence). The CDR3 DNA reads as TGTGCCTGGAGTGTAGAAACTAGCGGTTACCCCTACGAGCAGTACTTC. It yields the protein CAWSVETSGYPYEQYF.

The J gene is TRBJ1-4, the V gene TRBV7-9, with 7 bases aligning to TRBD1. J was trimmed by 0 bases and V by 6 bases; bases with no gene match: 4. The CDR3 consists of 15 residues. Germline V gene lookup returns CDR1 SEHNR and CDR2 FQNEAQ (reference sequence). This chain's CDR3 is CASRETGTTNEKLFF. CDR3 coding DNA: TGTGCCAGCAGAGAGACAGGGACAACTAATGAAAAACTGTTTTTT.

The gene calls are TRBV29-1 and TRBJ2-7; 9 bases match TRBD1. V was clipped by 6 bases and J by 3 bases; unmatched bases: 6. CDR3 length: 13 amino acids. Per the germline V gene, CDR1 is SQVTM and CDR2 is ANQGSEA. CDR3 sequence: CSVYRTGDYEQYF. DNA for the CDR3: TGCAGCGTCTATAGGACAGGGGACTACGAGCAGTACTTC.

The chain uses TRBV9 and TRBJ2-5; D ambiguous. The germline V gene has CDR1 SGDLS and CDR2 YYNGEE. This CDR3 is 13 amino acids long. The V end lost 0 bases, the J end lost 1 base, and 4 bases lay between the germline ends. CDR3 coding DNA: TGTGCCAGCAGCGTAGCTATCCAAGAGACCCAGTACTTC. As protein: CASSVAIQETQYF.

The chain joins TRBV7-8 to TRBJ2-5, with TRBD2 matching over 10 bases. Germline V lookup: CDR1 SGHVS, CDR2 FQNEAQ. The CDR3 is 15 amino acids. Trimming cost V 5 bases and J 5 bases; bases outside gene matches: 8. In DNA, the CDR3 is TGTGCCAGCAGCCAGGTGGTAGCGGGGGGCGAGACCCAGTACTTC. Protein product: CASSQVVAGGETQYF.

CDR3 sequence reads: CASSQPRTGNPYNEQFF. CDR3 nucleotides: TGTGCCAGCAGCCAACCAAGGACTGGGAATCCCTACAATGAGCAGTTCTTC. The V call is TRBV9, the J call TRBJ2-1; tentatively, D is TRBD2 (5 bases). Germline values: CDR1 SGDLS, CDR2 YYNGEE. Trimming removed 4 bases from V and 2 bases from J, with 19 bases in between. The CDR3 contains 17 residues.

The rearrangement uses TRBV6-4 and TRBJ2-1; 10 bases are a match to TRBD2. The CDR3 extends over 15 amino acids. V was clipped by 5 bases and J by 4 bases; unmatched bases: 5. The germline CDR1 and CDR2 sequences are MRHNA and SNTAGT. Written as DNA, the CDR3 is TGTGCCAGCAGTTCTACTAGCGGGGTTTACAATGAGCAGTTCTTC. It codes for CASSSTSGVYNEQFF.

This clone was seen a single time. The CDR3 reads CASSAQQGSTEAFF. In DNA form, the CDR3 reads TGTGCCAGCAGCGCACAACAGGGAAGCACTGAAGCTTTCTTT. The chain couples TRBV9 to TRBJ1-1; D may be TRBD1 (6 bases). This CDR3 region has 14 residues. From germline, CDR1 is SGDLS and CDR2 YYNGEE. V was clipped by 3 bases and J by 4 bases, with 13 bases between them. The entire variable domain, with the rest obtained from reference TRBV9 and TRBJ1-1, is as follows: DSGVTQTPKHLITATGQRVTLRCSPRSGDLSVYWYQQSLDQGLQFLIQYYNGEERAKGNILERFSAQQFPDLHSELNLSSLELGDSALYFCASSAQQGSTEAFFGQGTRLTVV.

Written as DNA, the CDR3 is TGCGCCAGCAGCTTGGCCAGGTATGAGCAGTTCTTC. The encoded protein is CASSLARYEQFF. J is TRBJ2-1 and V is TRBV5-1; no clear D. This CDR3 has 12 residues. The germline V and J ends were trimmed by 0 bases and 8 bases, with 6 bases remaining between them. Looked up from germline, CDR1 is SGHRS and CDR2 is YFSETQ.

The chain joins TRBV27 to TRBJ2-5; 11 bases are shared with TRBD1. V was clipped by 1 base and J by 2 bases; unmatched bases: 3. Germline V CDR1 and CDR2: MNHEY, SMNVEV (reference sequence). This CDR3 region has 16 residues. For the CDR3, the DNA is TGTGCCAGCAGTTTATATCGGGACAGGGGGCAAGAGACCCAGTACTTC. Amino acids: CASSLYRDRGQETQYF.

The rearrangement uses TRBV5-4 and TRBJ2-7; possible D gene TRBD2, 7 bases. This CDR3 has 14 residues. V shed 5 bases and J shed 2 bases, with 14 bases lying between them. Germline V CDR1 and CDR2: SGHNT, YYREEE (reference sequence). CDR3 sequence (DNA): TGTGCCAGCAGGATGGCGGGGGCCCCCTACGAGCAGTACTTC. Residues: CASRMAGAPYEQYF.

The rearrangement links TRBV27 to TRBJ1-1; no clear D gene. Germline V gene lookup returns CDR1 MNHEY and CDR2 SMNVEV (reference sequence). The CDR3 consists of 14 residues. Trimming took 3 bases from V and 3 from J, leaving 11 bases between them. CDR3 in DNA: TGTGCCAGCAGTTTGGTAGATATGGACACTGAAGCTTTCTTT. Translating it yields CASSLVDMDTEAFF.

This chain joins TRBV28 and TRBJ2-7; 9 bases map to TRBD1. The CDR3 contains 14 residues. Germline CDR1 MDHEN, CDR2 SYDVKM. The V and J ends lost 10 bases and 6 bases, in that order; junction bases with no gene match: 13. The CDR3: CATQSPGQGPEQYF. The CDR3 region has the DNA TGTGCCACTCAGAGTCCGGGACAGGGACCCGAGCAGTACTTC. The full variable domain, rest sourced from reference TRBV28 and TRBJ2-7, is DVKVTQSSRYLVKRTGEKVFLECVQDMDHENMFWYRQDPGLGLRLIYFSYDVKMKEKGDIPEGYSVSREKKERFSLILESASTNQTSMYLCATQSPGQGPEQYFGPGTRLTVT.

The rearrangement joins TRBV4-2 to TRBJ1-5, with D perhaps matching TRBD1 (5 bases). CDR1 LGHNA and CDR2 YNFKEQ come from the germline V gene. The CDR3 loop spans 15 amino acids. With 4 bases removed from V and 2 bases from J, the gap between germline ends came to 12 bases. The CDR3 is CASSRGDEGNQPQHF. DNA of the CDR3: TGTGCCAGCAGCCGGGGCGACGAGGGCAATCAGCCCCAGCATTTT.

This clone appeared a few times. The genes are TRBV6-5 and TRBJ2-7; D is ambiguous. V lost 2 bases to trimming and J lost 5 bases, with 16 bases between them. Germline V lookup: CDR1 MNHEY, CDR2 SVGAGI. The length of the CDR3 is 15 residues. The CDR3 sequence: CASSYLRSKSHEQYF. As DNA, the CDR3 is TGTGCCAGCAGTTACCTACGAAGTAAGTCCCACGAGCAGTACTTC.

The chain carries TRBV6-5 and TRBJ2-7, with a possible D match to TRBD1 (5 bases). V shed 2 bases and J shed 6 bases, with 11 bases lying between them. The CDR3 is 13 residues long. Germline loops: CDR1 MNHEY, CDR2 SVGAGI. The DNA of the CDR3 is TGTGCCAGCAGTTACGGGCAGGGTAGCGAGCAGTACTTC. It translates to CASSYGQGSEQYF.

The chain uses TRBV30 and TRBJ1-3; D is ambiguous. CDR1 and CDR2 from the germline V gene are GTSNPN and SVGIG (reference sequence). V was cut by 2 bases and J by 0 bases, with 8 bases left in between. The CDR3 spans 14 residues. Here the CDR3 DNA reads TGTGCCTGGAGTTTTTCAAACTCTGGAAACACCATATATTTT. Translation: CAWSFSNSGNTIYF.